The sequence of this T cell receptor (beta chain) was determined in a study of blood T cells in healthy people across ages. General study points: Donors of long life had a larger count of naive CD4+ cells and greater diversity than aged donors. Strong correlation was found linking TCR beta diversity to naive T cell percentage.

Germline V gene data show CDR1 as SGHTA and CDR2 as FQGNSA. CDR3 length: 14 amino acids. The V gene lost 1 base and the J gene lost 8 bases, with 11 bases spanning the gap. A second PCR of roughly 6 to 12 cycles used a sample-barcoded 5' primer and a J-beta primer mix. One entry per CDR3 protein, called by TCRdb with MiXCR from the 5' RACE reads. Of 900,000 to 950,000 distinct CDR3 sequences listed, about 27% were seen once; the top ten hold about a tenth. This clonotype was detected ten times or more. Its target is unknown. Donors gave 8.5 to 10 milliliters of peripheral blood apiece. A further study also used this sample, focusing on T cells of mothers and their children. According to that study: Second-PCR primer M1S introduced sample barcodes and 2-4 random nucleotides.

The specimen sequenced was blood. The chain carries TRBV7-2 and TRBJ1-4; no clear D. This receptor was obtained from a woman between 40 and 55 years old in good health. The DNA for the CDR3 is TGTGCCAGCAGCTTAGGCAATGCCAAGGAAAAACTGTTTTTT. It is translated as CASSLGNAKEKLFF.